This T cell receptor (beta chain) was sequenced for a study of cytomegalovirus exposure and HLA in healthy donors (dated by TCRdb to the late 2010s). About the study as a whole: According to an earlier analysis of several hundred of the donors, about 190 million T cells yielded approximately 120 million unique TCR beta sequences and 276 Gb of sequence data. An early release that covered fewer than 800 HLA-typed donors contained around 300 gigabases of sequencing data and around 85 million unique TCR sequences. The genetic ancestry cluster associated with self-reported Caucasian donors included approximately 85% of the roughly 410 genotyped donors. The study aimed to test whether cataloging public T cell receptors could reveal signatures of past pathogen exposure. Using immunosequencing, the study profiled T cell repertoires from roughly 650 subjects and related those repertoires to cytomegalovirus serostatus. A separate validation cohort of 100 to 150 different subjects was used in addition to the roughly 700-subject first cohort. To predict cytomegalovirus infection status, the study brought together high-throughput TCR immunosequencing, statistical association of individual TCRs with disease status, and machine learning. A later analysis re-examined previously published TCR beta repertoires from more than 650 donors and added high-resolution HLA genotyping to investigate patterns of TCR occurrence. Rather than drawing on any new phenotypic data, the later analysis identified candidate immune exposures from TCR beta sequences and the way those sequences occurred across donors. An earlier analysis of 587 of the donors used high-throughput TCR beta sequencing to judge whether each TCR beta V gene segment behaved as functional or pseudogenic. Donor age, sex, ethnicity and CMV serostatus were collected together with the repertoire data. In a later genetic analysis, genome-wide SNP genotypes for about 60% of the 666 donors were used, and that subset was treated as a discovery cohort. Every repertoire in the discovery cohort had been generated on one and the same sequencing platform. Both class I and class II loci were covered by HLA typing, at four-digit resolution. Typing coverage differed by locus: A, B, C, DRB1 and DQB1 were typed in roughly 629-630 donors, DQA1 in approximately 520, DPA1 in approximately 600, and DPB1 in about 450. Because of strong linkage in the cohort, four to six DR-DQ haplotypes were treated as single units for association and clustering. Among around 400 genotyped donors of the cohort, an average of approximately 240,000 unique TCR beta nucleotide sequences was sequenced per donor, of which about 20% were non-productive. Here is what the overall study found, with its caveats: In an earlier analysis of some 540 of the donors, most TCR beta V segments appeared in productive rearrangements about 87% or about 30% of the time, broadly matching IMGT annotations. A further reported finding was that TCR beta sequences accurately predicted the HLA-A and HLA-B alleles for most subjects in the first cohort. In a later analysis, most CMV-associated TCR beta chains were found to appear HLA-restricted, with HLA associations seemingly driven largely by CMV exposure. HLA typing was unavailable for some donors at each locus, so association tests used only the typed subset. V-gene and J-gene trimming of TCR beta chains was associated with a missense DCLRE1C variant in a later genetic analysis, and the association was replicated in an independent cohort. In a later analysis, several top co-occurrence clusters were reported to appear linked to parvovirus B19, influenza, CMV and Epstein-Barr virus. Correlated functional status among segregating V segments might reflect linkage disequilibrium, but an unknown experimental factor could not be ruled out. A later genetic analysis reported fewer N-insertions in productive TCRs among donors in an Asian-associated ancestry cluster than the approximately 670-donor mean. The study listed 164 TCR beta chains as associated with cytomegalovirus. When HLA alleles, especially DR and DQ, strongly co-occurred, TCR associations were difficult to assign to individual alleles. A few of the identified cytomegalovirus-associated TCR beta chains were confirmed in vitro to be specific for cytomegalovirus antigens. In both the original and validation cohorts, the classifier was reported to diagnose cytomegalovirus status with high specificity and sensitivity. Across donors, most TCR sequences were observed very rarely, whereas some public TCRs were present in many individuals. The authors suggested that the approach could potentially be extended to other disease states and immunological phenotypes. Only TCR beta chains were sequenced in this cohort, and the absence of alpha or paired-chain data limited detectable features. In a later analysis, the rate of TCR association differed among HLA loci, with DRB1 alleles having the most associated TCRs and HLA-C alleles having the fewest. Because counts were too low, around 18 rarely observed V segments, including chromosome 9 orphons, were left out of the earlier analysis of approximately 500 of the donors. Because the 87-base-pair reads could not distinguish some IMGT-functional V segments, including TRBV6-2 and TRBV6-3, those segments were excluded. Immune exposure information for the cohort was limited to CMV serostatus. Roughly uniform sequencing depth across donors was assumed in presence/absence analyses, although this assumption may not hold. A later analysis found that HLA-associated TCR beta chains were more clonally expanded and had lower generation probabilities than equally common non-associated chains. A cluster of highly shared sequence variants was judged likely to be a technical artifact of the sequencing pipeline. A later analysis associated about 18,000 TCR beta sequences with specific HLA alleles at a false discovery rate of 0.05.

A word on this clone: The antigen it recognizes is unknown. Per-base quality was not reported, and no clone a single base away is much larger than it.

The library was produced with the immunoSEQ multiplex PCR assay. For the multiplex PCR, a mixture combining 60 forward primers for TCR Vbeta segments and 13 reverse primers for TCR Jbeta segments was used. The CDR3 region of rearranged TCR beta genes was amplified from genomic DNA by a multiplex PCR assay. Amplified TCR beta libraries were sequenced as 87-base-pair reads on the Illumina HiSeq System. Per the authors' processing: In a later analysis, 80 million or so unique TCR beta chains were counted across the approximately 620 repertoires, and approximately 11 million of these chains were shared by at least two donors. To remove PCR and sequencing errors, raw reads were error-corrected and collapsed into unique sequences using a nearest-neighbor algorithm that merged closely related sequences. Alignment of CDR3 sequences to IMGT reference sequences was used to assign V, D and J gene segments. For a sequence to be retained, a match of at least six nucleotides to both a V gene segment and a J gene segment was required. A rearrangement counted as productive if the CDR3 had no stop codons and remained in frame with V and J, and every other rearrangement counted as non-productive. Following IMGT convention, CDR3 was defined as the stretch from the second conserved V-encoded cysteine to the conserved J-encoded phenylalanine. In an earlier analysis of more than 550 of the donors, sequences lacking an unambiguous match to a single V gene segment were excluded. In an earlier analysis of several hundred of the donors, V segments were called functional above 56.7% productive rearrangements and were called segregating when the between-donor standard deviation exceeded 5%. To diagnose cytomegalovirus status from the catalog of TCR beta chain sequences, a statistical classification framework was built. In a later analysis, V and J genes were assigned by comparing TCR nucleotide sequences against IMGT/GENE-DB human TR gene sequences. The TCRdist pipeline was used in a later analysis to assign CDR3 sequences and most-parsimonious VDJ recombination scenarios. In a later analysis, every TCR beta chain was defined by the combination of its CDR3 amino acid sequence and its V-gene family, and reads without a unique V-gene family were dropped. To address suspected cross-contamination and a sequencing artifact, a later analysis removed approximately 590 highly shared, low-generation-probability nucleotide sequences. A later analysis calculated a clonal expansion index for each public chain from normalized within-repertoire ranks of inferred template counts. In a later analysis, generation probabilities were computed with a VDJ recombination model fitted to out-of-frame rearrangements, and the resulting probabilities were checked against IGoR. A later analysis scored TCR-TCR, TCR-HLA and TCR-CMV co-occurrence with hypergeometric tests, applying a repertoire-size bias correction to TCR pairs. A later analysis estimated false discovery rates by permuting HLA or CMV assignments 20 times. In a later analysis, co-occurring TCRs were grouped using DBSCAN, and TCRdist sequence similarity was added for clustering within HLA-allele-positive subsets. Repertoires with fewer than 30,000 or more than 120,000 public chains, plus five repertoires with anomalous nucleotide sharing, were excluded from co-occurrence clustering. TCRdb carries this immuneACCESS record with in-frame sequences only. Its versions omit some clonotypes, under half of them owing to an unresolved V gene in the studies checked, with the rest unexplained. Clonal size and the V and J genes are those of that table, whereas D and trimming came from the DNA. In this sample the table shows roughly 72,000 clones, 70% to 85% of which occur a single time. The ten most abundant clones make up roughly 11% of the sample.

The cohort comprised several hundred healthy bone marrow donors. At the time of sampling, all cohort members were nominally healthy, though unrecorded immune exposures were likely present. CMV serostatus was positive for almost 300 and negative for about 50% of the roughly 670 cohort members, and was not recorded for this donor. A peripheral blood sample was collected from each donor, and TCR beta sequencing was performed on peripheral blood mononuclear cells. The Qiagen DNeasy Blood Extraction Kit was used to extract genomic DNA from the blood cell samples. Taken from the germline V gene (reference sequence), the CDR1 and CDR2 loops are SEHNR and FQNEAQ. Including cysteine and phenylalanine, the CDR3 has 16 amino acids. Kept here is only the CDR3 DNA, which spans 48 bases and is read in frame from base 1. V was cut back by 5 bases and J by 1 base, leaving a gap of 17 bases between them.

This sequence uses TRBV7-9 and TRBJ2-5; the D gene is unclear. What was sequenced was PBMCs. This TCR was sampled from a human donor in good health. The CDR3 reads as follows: CASSPKWPSGQETQYF. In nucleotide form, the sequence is TGTGCCAGCAGCCCCAAATGGCCCTCGGGCCAAGAGACCCAGTACTTC. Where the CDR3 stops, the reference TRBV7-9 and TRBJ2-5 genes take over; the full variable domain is DTGVSQNPRHKITKRGQNVTFRCDPISEHNRLYWYRQTLGQGPEFLTYFQNEAQLEKSRLLSDRFSAERPKGSFSTLEIQRTEQGDSAMYLCASSPKWPSGQETQYFGPGTRLLVL.